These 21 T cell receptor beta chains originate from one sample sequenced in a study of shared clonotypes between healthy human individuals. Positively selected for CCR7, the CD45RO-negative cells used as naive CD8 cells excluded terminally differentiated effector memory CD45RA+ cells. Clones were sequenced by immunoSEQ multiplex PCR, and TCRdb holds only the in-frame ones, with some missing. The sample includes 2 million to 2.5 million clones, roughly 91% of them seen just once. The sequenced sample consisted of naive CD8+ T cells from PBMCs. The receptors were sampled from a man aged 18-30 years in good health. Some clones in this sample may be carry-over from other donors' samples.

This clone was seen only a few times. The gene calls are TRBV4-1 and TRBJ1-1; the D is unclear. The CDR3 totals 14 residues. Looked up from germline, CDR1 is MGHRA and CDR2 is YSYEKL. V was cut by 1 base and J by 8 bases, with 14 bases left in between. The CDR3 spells CASSQATVSREAFF. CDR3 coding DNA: TGCGCCAGCAGCCAAGCTACCGTTTCGAGGGAAGCTTTCTTT.

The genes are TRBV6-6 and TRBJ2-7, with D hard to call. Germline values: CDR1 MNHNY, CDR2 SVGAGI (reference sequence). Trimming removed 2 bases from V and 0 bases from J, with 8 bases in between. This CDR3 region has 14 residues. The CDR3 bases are TGTGCCAGCAGTTACGCGGATTTCTCCTACGAGCAGTACTTC. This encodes CASSYADFSYEQYF.

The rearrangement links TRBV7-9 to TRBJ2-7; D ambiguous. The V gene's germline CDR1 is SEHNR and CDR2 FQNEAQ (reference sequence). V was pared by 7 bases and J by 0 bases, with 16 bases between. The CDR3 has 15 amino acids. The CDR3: CASTPGSPASYEQYF. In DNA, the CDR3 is TGTGCCAGCACCCCAGGCAGTCCGGCCTCCTACGAGCAGTACTTC.

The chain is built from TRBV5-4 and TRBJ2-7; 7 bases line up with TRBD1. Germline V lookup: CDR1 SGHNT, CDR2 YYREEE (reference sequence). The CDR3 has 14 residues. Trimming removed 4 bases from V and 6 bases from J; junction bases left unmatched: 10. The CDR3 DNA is TGTGCCAGCAGCCCGACGACAGGGTCGGGCGAGCAGTACTTC. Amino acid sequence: CASSPTTGSGEQYF.

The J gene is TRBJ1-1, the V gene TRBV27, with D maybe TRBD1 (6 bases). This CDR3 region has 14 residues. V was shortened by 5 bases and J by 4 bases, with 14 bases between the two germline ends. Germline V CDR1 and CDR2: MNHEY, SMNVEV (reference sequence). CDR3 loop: CASSTPGGGTEAFF. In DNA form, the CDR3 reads TGTGCCAGCAGTACTCCCGGGGGCGGCACTGAAGCTTTCTTT.

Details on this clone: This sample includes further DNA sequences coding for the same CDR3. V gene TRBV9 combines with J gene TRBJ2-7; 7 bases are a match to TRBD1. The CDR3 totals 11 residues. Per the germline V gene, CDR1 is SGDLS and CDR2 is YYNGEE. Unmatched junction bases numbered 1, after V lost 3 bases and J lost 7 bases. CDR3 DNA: TGTGCCAGCAGCGCAGGGGGTGAGCAGTACTTC. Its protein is CASSAGGEQYF.

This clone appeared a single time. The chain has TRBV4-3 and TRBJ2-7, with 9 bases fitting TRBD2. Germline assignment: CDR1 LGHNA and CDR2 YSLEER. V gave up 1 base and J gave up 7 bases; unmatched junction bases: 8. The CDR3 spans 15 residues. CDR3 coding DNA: TGCGCCAGCAGCCAAGGGAGGCTAGCGGGATATGAGCAGTACTTC. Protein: CASSQGRLAGYEQYF.

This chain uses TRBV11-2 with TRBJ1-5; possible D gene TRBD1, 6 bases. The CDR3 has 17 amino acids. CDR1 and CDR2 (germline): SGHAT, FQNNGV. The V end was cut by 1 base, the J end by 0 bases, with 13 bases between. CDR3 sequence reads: CASSLGGAGVSNQPQHF. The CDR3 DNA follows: TGTGCCAGCAGCTTAGGGGGGGCAGGGGTTAGCAATCAGCCCCAGCATTTT.

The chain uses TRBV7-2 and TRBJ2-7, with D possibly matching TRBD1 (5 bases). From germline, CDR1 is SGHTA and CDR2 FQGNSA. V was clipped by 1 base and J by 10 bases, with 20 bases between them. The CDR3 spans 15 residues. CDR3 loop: CASSLEIQGVSGQYF. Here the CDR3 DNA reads TGTGCCAGCAGCTTAGAGATCCAGGGTGTGTCCGGACAGTACTTC. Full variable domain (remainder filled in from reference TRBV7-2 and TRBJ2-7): GAGVSQSPSNKVTEKGKDVELRCDPISGHTALYWYRQSLGQGLEFLIYFQGNSAPDKSGLPSDRFSAERTGGSVSTLTIQRTQQEDSAVYLCASSLEIQGVSGQYFGPGTRLTVT.

The CDR3 here is CASGYEAFF. The CDR3 DNA follows: TGTGCCAGCGGTTATGAAGCTTTCTTT. The chain is built from TRBV27 and TRBJ1-1; D gene uncertain. V lost 8 bases and J lost 7, with 5 bases in between. The CDR3 is made up of 9 amino acids. Per germline, CDR1 MNHEY and CDR2 SMNVEV (reference sequence).

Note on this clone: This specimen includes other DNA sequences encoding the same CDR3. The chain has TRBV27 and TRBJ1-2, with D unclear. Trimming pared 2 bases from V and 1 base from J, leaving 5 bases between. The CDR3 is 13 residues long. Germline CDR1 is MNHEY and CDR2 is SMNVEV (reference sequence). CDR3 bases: TGTGCCAGCAGTTTAGGCAGTAACTATGGCTACACCTTC. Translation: CASSLGSNYGYTF.

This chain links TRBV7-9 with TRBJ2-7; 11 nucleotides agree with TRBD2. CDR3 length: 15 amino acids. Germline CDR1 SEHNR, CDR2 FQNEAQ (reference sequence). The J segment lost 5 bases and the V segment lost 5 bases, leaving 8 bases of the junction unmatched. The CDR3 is CASSPRTSGYDEQYF. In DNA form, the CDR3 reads TGTGCCAGCAGCCCTCGGACTAGCGGGTACGACGAGCAGTACTTC.

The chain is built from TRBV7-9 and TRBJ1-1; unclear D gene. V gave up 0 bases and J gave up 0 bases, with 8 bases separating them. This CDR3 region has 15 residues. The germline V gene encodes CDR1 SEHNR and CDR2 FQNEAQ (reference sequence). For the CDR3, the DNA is TGTGCCAGCAGCTTAGCTGTAGGGATGAACACTGAAGCTTTCTTT. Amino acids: CASSLAVGMNTEAFF.

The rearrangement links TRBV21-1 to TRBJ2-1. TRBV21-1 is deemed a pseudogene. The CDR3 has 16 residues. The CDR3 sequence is CASSKAHRSGPNEQFF. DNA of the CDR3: TGTGCCAGCAGCAAAGCGCACCGCAGTGGACCCAATGAGCAGTTCTTC.

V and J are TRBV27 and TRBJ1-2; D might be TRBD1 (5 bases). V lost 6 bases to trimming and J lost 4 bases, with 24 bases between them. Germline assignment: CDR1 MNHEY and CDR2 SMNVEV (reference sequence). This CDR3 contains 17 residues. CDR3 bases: TGTGCCAGCAGACCGGGGACTCACGACGTTCCCGGCTATGGCTACACCTTC. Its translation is CASRPGTHDVPGYGYTF.

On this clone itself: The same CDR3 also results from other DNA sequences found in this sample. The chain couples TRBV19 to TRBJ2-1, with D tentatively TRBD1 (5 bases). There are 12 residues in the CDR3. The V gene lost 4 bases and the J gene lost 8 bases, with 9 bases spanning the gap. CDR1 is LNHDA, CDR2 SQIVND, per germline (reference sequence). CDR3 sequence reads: CASSTLRDEQFF. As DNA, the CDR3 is TGTGCCAGTAGTACCCTCAGGGATGAGCAGTTCTTC.

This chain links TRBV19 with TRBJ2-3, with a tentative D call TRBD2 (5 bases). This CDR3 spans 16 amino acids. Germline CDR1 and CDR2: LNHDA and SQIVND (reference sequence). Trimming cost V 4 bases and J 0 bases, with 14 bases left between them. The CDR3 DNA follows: TGTGCCAGTAGTACCGGGCTAGCAGAGAGCACAGATACGCAGTATTTT. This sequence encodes CASSTGLAESTDTQYF.

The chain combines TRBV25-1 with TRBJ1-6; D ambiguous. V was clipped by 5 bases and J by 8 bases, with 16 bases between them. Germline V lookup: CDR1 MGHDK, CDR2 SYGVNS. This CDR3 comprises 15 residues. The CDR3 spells CASSSDTDQYSPLHF. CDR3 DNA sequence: TGTGCCAGCAGTAGTGATACAGATCAATATTCACCCCTCCACTTT.

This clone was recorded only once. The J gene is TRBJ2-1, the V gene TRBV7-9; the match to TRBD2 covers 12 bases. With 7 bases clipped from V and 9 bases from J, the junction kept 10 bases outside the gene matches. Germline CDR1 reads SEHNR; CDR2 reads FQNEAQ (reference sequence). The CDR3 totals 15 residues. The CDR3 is CASTSLAGGKSEQFF. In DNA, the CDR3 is TGTGCCAGCACCTCCCTAGCGGGAGGGAAGTCTGAGCAGTTCTTC.

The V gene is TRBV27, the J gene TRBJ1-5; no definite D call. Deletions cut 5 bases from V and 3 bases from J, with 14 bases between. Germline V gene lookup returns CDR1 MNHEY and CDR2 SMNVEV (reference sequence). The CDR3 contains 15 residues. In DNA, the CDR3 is TGTGCCAGCAGTCCCCGACTAGCGGCCAATCAGCCCCAGCATTTT. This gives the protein CASSPRLAANQPQHF.

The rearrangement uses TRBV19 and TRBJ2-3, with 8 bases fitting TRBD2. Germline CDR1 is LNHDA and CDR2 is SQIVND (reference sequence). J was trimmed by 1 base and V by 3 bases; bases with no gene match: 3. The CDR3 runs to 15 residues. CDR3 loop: CASSIGGAGTDTQYF. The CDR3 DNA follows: TGTGCCAGTAGTATCGGGGGGGCCGGCACAGATACGCAGTATTTT.